This TCR beta chain was captured by sequencing in a study of T cell responses to AZD1222 COVID-19 vaccine. Across the whole study: Recipients boosted at about 4 weeks or about 12 weeks are pooled.

To note about this clone: The antigen remains undetermined.

The study, taken as a whole, reports: Reports indicate that nearly half of spike-specific TCRs are directed at unmutated variant regions. Baseline seropositivity characterized only six AZD1222 recipients. An increase in Spike-specific TCR breadth and depth was observed after two AZD1222 doses.

TCRdb's copy holds only in-frame clones and misses some; the assay was immunoSEQ multiplex PCR. The repertoire holds around 70,000 clones, with less than 85% as singletons. The source was peripheral blood, collected on day 0 of AZD1222 vaccination. The receptor was isolated from an adult in good health.

CDR3 amino acids: CASSFAQTGPGQPQHF. For the CDR3, the DNA is TGTGCCAGCAGTTTCGCTCAAACAGGGCCGGGTCAGCCCCAGCATTTT. The chain joins TRBV27 to TRBJ1-5; D is possibly TRBD1 (6 bases). The V gene's germline CDR1 is MNHEY and CDR2 SMNVEV (reference sequence). The CDR3 is 16 amino acids. With 3 bases removed from V and 6 bases from J, the gap between germline ends came to 18 bases.